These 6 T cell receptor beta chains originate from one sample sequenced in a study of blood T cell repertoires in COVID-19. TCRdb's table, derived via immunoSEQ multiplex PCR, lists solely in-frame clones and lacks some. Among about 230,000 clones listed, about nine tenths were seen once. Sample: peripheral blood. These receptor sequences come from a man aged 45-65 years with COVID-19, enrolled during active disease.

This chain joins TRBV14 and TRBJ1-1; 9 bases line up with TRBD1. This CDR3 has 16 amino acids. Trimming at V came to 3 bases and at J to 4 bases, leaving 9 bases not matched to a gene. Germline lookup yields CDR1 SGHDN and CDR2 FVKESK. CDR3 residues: CASSHRQGVGATEAFF. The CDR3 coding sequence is TGTGCCAGCAGCCACAGACAGGGGGTCGGGGCCACTGAAGCTTTCTTT.

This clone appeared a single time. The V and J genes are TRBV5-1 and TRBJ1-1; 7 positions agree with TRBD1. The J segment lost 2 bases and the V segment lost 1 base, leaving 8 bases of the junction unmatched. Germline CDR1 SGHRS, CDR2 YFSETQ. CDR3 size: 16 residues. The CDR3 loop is CASSLSRGQVNTEAFF. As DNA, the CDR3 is TGCGCCAGCAGCTTGTCGAGGGGGCAGGTTAACACTGAAGCTTTCTTT.

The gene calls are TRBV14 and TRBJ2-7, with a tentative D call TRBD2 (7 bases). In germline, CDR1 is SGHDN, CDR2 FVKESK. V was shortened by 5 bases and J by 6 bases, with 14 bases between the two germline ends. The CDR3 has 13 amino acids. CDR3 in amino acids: CASSRKGGGEQYF. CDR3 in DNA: TGTGCCAGCAGCAGGAAGGGAGGGGGCGAGCAGTACTTC.

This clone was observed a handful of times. The CDR3 region is CASSPQNNYEQYF. CDR3 in DNA: TGTGCCAGCAGTCCACAGAATAACTACGAGCAGTACTTC. The chain couples TRBV28 to TRBJ2-7, with D unclear. The germline V gene encodes CDR1 MDHEN and CDR2 SYDVKM. V lost 5 bases and J lost 3, with 11 bases in between. CDR3 length: 13 residues.

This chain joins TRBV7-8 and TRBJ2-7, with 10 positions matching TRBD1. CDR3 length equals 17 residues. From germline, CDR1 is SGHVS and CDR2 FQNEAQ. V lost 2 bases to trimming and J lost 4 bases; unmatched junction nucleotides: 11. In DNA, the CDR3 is TGTGCCAGCAGCTTACCCGGGGGCGGGACAGGGGTTTACGAGCAGTACTTC. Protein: CASSLPGGGTGVYEQYF.

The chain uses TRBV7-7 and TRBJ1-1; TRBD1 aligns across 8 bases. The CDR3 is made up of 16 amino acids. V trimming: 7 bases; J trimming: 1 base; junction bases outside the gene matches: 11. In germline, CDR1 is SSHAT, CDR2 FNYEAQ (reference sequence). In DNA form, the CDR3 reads TGTGCCAGCACCATTGACAGGGGAGTCAGGAACACTGAAGCTTTCTTT. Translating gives CASTIDRGVRNTEAFF.